The 25 T cell receptor beta chains presented below share a single source sample, sequenced in a study of CD8 T cells in ankylosing spondylitis. General study points: Apparently characteristic of ankylosing spondylitis blood was a TCR beta motif (fewer than ten highly homologous variants).

Their antigens are not known. TCRdb redid the calling of the 5' RACE reads with MiXCR, one entry per CDR3 protein. The table lists 400,000 or so distinct CDR3 sequences, roughly 25% of them singletons. The sequencing sample was made of blood, either unsorted or a sorted T cell fraction (not recorded which). These receptor sequences come from a male donor with ankylosing spondylitis.

This rearrangement joins TRBV5-1 to TRBJ2-1; tentative D call: TRBD1 (7 bases). From germline, CDR1 is SGHRS and CDR2 YFSETQ. The germline V and J ends were trimmed by 1 base and 10 bases, with 24 bases remaining between them. The CDR3 covers 17 residues. CDR3 DNA sequence: TGCGCCAGCAGCTTGCTTCAGGGGGGAGGCTCCGCATCCGAGCAGTTCTTC. It specifies CASSLLQGGGSASEQFF.

The rearrangement uses TRBV18 and TRBJ2-3, with D possibly matching TRBD1 (5 bases). V lost 1 base and J lost 4, with 9 bases in between. The CDR3 loop spans 14 amino acids. Germline-derived CDR1 and CDR2 are KGHSH and LQKENI. This CDR3 is CASSPQQGPDTQYF. The CDR3 nucleotides read TGTGCCAGCTCACCACAGCAGGGCCCAGATACGCAGTATTTT.

V is TRBV4-1 and J is TRBJ2-1; D gene ambiguous. Trimming pared 0 bases from V and 5 bases from J, leaving 8 bases between. Germline V lookup: CDR1 MGHRA, CDR2 YSYEKL. The CDR3 runs 14 residues. The CDR3 is CASSQDGFNNEQFF. CDR3 nucleotide sequence: TGCGCCAGCAGCCAAGATGGGTTCAACAATGAGCAGTTCTTC.

V usage is TRBV18 and J usage is TRBJ2-7, with unresolved D. Germline values: CDR1 KGHSH, CDR2 LQKENI. V dropped 3 bases and J dropped 1 base, with 10 bases sitting between them. This CDR3 has 14 residues. The CDR3 spells CASSPSGVSYEQYF. The CDR3 bases are TGTGCCAGCTCACCGAGTGGCGTTTCCTACGAGCAGTACTTC.

This clonotype was detected ten times or more. The rearrangement joins TRBV5-1 to TRBJ2-1; TRBD2 matches 11 bases. The germline gives CDR1 SGHRS, CDR2 YFSETQ. This CDR3 is built from 16 residues. The J segment lost 8 bases and the V segment lost 4 bases, leaving 11 bases of the junction unmatched. CDR3 region: CASSPPPSGGIDEQFF. The CDR3 coding sequence is TGCGCCAGCAGCCCCCCTCCTAGCGGGGGGATCGATGAGCAGTTCTTC.

The chain employs TRBV29-1 and TRBJ1-1, with 8 bases identical to TRBD1. Germline assignment: CDR1 SQVTM and CDR2 ANQGSEA. Unmatched junction bases numbered 12, after V lost 7 bases and J lost 2 bases. The CDR3 covers 15 residues. CDR3 DNA sequence: TGCAGCGCTGACAGGGGACAAACGGGTAACACTGAAGCTTTCTTT. Translation: CSADRGQTGNTEAFF.

The chain couples TRBV5-1 to TRBJ2-7, with 9 bases lining up with TRBD1. The CDR3 totals 15 residues. Germline CDR1 and CDR2: SGHRS and YFSETQ. Trimming removed 4 bases from V and 0 bases from J; junction bases left unmatched: 5. CDR3 DNA sequence: TGCGCCAGCAGCACTACAGGGGGCCGCTCCTACGAGCAGTACTTC. Residues: CASSTTGGRSYEQYF.

This clonotype has more than one count but fewer than ten. This chain joins TRBV30 and TRBJ2-3; 7 bases map to TRBD2. CDR1 is GTSNPN, CDR2 SVGIG, per germline (reference sequence). The CDR3 is 14 residues long. The CDR3 DNA is TGTGCTGGGAGGGTAGCGAGTGGGGCAGATACGCAGTATTTT. Its translation is CAGRVASGADTQYF.

At least ten counts were recorded for this clonotype. The chain employs TRBV5-1 and TRBJ2-3; 8 nucleotides align to TRBD1. Germline CDR1 and CDR2: SGHRS and YFSETQ. Trimming removed 5 bases from V and 3 bases from J; junction bases left unmatched: 5. The CDR3 runs to 14 residues. CDR3 DNA sequence: TGCGCCAGCAGGGGGCAGGGGGCAACAGATACGCAGTATTTT. The encoded protein is CASRGQGATDTQYF.

This chain joins TRBV4-1 and TRBJ1-2; no firm D call. Germline CDR1 is MGHRA and CDR2 is YSYEKL. This CDR3 has 14 residues. Trimming stripped 1 base from V and 8 bases from J, with 14 bases between. CDR3 residues: CASSQVNYREGYTF. DNA of the CDR3: TGCGCCAGCAGCCAAGTGAACTATCGGGAAGGCTACACCTTC.

This chain connects TRBV3-1 to TRBJ1-1, with D tentatively TRBD1 (6 bases). Between the trimmed V and J ends, which lost 8 bases and 1 base, there was a span of 17 bases. CDR1 is LGHDT, CDR2 YNNKEL, per germline (reference sequence). This CDR3 spans 15 amino acids. The CDR3 DNA follows: TGTGCCAGCGGGGGGCCTTGGGACAAGAACACTGAAGCTTTCTTT. Amino acids: CASGGPWDKNTEAFF.

The J gene is TRBJ1-6, the V gene TRBV20-1; perhaps TRBD1 as D (5 bases). Germline CDR1 and CDR2: DFQATT and SNEGSKA (reference sequence). The V end lost 3 bases, the J end lost 2 bases, and 8 bases lay between the germline ends. The CDR3 runs 14 residues. CDR3 loop: CSARPGPYNSPLHF. Written as DNA, the CDR3 is TGCAGTGCTAGGCCGGGACCCTATAATTCACCCCTCCACTTT.

This chain joins TRBV24-1 and TRBJ2-3; the match to TRBD1 covers 8 bases. The CDR3 is made up of 16 amino acids. Germline CDR1 is KGHDR and CDR2 is SFDVKD. Trimming took 7 bases from V and 4 from J; bases not matched to a gene: 12. The CDR3 loop reads CATSNPRTGPSDTQYF. The CDR3 nucleotides are TGTGCCACCAGCAACCCCCGGACAGGGCCATCAGATACGCAGTATTTT.

The chain has TRBV20-1 and TRBJ1-6; D is undetermined. The germline V and J ends were trimmed by 5 bases and 8 bases, with 13 bases remaining between them. The CDR3 has 13 residues. Germline V CDR1 and CDR2: DFQATT, SNEGSKA (reference sequence). CDR3 bases: TGCAGTGCTTGTAGAGGGTTTGATTCACCCCTCCACTTT. Amino acids: CSACRGFDSPLHF.

This clonotype was counted between two and nine times. The chain links TRBV28 to TRBJ1-2; weak D call: TRBD1 (6 bases). V gave up 4 bases and J gave up 6 bases, with 15 bases separating them. The CDR3 runs to 14 residues. CDR1 and CDR2 (germline): MDHEN, SYDVKM. CDR3 in DNA: TGTGCCAGCAGTTCCAGGCCAGGGGAGGATGGCTACACCTTC. It translates to CASSSRPGEDGYTF.

The table lists this clonotype with a few counts. The CDR3 nucleotides are TGTGCCAGCAGCCAGTCCGGGACTAGCGGGAGTCGGGGGTCTTACAATGAGCAGTTCTTC. As protein: CASSQSGTSGSRGSYNEQFF. The chain joins TRBV3-1 to TRBJ2-1; 14 bases are a match to TRBD2. V shed 3 bases and J 4 bases; nucleotides not matched to a gene: 14. The CDR3 runs 20 residues. Germline lookup yields CDR1 LGHDT and CDR2 YNNKEL (reference sequence).

This clonotype was observed many times. The rearrangement uses TRBV5-1 and TRBJ1-1, with TRBD1 matching over 11 bases. V trimming: 4 bases; J trimming: 6 bases; junction bases outside the gene matches: 8. From germline, CDR1 is SGHRS and CDR2 YFSETQ. This CDR3 region has 15 residues. The DNA for the CDR3 is TGCGCCAGCAGCGCTCGGACAGGGGGCGCCTCTGAAGCTTTCTTT. Protein product: CASSARTGGASEAFF. Together with reference TRBV5-1 and TRBJ1-1, the CDR3 gives the full variable domain: KAGVTQTPRYLIKTRGQQVTLSCSPISGHRSVSWYQQTPGQGLQFLFEYFSETQRNKGNFPGRFSGRQFSNSRSEMNVSTLELGDSALYLCASSARTGGASEAFFGQGTRLTVV.

The chain combines TRBV18 with TRBJ1-1; D gene unclear. CDR3 size: 14 residues. Trimming pared 3 bases from V and 8 bases from J, leaving 16 bases between. Germline V CDR1 and CDR2: KGHSH, LQKENI. The CDR3 region is CASSPSAAAGEAFF. The DNA of the CDR3 is TGTGCCAGCTCACCGTCGGCAGCCGCGGGGGAAGCTTTCTTT.

This chain uses TRBV5-6 with TRBJ2-7, with TRBD1 matching 9 bases. Germline V gene data show CDR1 as SGHDT and CDR2 as YYEEEE. Germline trimming cut 0 bases from V and 6 bases from J; bases unmatched to any gene: 4. The CDR3 totals 14 residues. CDR3 sequence reads: CASSLGTGDREQYF. CDR3 sequence (DNA): TGTGCCAGCAGCTTGGGGACAGGGGATCGCGAGCAGTACTTC.

The rearrangement uses TRBV7-2 and TRBJ2-5; no clear D gene. The V end was cut by 2 bases, the J end by 4 bases, with 8 bases between. The germline gives CDR1 SGHTA, CDR2 FQGNSA. The CDR3 extends over 13 amino acids. The chain's CDR3 is CASSLSYRETQYF. The CDR3 DNA reads TGTGCCAGCAGCTTATCTTACCGAGAGACCCAGTACTTC.

CDR3 sequence reads: CASSLRDGYEQFF. DNA of the CDR3: TGCGCCAGCAGCCTCCGGGATGGTTATGAGCAGTTCTTC. This chain uses TRBV5-1 with TRBJ2-1, with a possible D match to TRBD2 (5 bases). This CDR3 is built from 13 residues. Trimming pared 4 bases from V and 8 bases from J, leaving 13 bases between. CDR1 is SGHRS and CDR2 is YFSETQ in the germline V gene.

There are many counts of this clonotype. The V call is TRBV20-1, the J call TRBJ1-5; the match to TRBD1 covers 7 bases. CDR1 DFQATT and CDR2 SNEGSKA come from the germline V gene (reference sequence). V lost 4 bases and J lost 10; bases outside the gene matches: 13. CDR3 length: 14 residues. This CDR3 reads CSATPGTAEGPQHF. The CDR3 DNA reads TGCAGTGCTACGCCGGGGACAGCTGAAGGACCCCAGCATTTT.

The chain links TRBV6-1 to TRBJ1-1; TRBD1 is a possible D gene (5 bases). Per the germline V gene, CDR1 is MNHNS and CDR2 is SASEGT. V lost 6 bases, J lost 2 bases, and 16 bases lay in between. The CDR3 runs 15 residues. Written as DNA, the CDR3 is TGTGCCAGCAGGAATTCGGGAGGGGCAAACACTGAAGCTTTCTTT. Amino acid sequence: CASRNSGGANTEAFF.

The CDR3 region is CASRSGQGRYEQYF. In DNA, the CDR3 is TGTGCCAGCAGGTCGGGACAGGGCCGCTACGAGCAGTACTTC. This chain joins TRBV12-3 or TRBV12-4 and TRBJ2-7; TRBD1 agrees at 9 bases. Germline trimming cut 6 bases from V and 3 bases from J; bases unmatched to any gene: 6. CDR3 length: 14 residues.

CDR3 residues: CASLPTGVPYNEQFF. CDR3 coding DNA: TGTGCCAGCCTGCCCACGGGAGTACCTTACAATGAGCAGTTCTTC. The rearrangement joins TRBV7-8 to TRBJ2-1, with TRBD2 as a possible D gene (6 bases). Trimming took off 8 bases at V and 4 bases at J, with 18 bases between the two ends. The CDR3 spans 15 residues. Germline loops: CDR1 SGHVS, CDR2 FQNEAQ.